In its sample, the clone carrying this TCR beta chain was seen many times. Antigen: not known. This record comes from a study of molecular identifiers for immune sequencing clone quantification. Study-level points and caveats: Reports indicate spiked Jurkat TCR RNA from one cell could be found among some 980,000 naive cells.

This CDR3 is built from 12 residues. V was trimmed by 5 bases and J by 5 bases, leaving 7 bases between them. The germline gives CDR1 SGHNT, CDR2 YYREEE (reference sequence). It was from roughly 21,000 to 960,000 sorted cells, with 10%, 30% or 50% RNA, that naive CD8 libraries came. TCRdb itself ran the PCR reads through MiXCR, one entry per CDR3 protein. This table holds roughly 100,000 distinct CDR3 sequences, around 37% found once. The J gene is TRBJ2-2, the V gene TRBV5-4, with D unclear. This TCR derives from a human donor in good health. Some libraries in this study had Jurkat cell RNA spiked in. The specimen was naive CD8+ T cells from blood, with Jurkat cell RNA spiked in. Subset indicated: FACS-sorted CD8+CD4-CCR7+CD45RA+ naive T cells. CDR3 amino acids: CASSFTTGELFF. The CDR3 coding sequence is TGTGCCAGCAGTTTTACTACCGGGGAGCTGTTTTTT.